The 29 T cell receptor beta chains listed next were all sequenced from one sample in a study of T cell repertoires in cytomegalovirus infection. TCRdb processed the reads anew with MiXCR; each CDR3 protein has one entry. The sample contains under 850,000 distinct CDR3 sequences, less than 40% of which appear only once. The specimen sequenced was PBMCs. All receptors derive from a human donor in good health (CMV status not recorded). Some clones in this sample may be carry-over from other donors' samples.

The CDR3 loop reads CASSLAWQGDTYNEQFF. CDR3 DNA sequence: TGCGCCAGCAGCTTGGCTTGGCAGGGGGACACCTACAATGAGCAGTTCTTC. The chain joins TRBV5-1 to TRBJ2-1; TRBD1 matches 7 bases. The CDR3 is made up of 17 amino acids. The V gene end was trimmed by 0 bases and the J gene end by 2 bases; junction bases not matched to a gene: 8. Germline V gene sequence: CDR1 SGHRS, CDR2 YFSETQ.

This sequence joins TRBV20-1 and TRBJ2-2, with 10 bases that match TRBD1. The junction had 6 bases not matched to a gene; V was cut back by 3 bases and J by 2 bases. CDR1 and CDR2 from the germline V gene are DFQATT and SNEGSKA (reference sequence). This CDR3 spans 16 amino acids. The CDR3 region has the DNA TGCAGTGCTAGGAGACAGGGGGCGAAAAACACCGGGGAGCTGTTTTTT. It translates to CSARRQGAKNTGELFF.

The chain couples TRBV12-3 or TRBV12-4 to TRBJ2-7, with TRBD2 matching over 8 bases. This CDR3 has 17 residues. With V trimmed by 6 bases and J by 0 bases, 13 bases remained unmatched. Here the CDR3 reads CASSAQERGKVSYEQYF. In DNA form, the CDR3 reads TGTGCCAGCAGCGCGCAGGAGCGGGGGAAGGTCTCCTACGAGCAGTACTTC.

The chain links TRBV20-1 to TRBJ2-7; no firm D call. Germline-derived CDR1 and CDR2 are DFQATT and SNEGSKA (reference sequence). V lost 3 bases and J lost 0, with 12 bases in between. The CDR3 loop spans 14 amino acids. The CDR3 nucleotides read TGCAGTGCTAGGCCGGTGGCTAGCTCCTACGAGCAGTACTTC. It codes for CSARPVASSYEQYF.

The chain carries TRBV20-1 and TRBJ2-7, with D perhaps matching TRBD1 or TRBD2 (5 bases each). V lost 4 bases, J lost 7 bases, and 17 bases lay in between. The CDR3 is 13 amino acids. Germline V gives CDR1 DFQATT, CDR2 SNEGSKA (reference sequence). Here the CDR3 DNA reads TGCAGTGCTAACCGGGACCCTATAAGGGAGCAGTACTTC. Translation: CSANRDPIREQYF.

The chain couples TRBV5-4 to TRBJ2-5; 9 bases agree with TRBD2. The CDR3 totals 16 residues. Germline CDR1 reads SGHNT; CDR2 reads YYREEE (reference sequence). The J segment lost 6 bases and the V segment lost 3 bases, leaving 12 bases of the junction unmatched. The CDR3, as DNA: TGTGCCAGCAGCTGGGACCGACTAGCGGTGGAAAAGACCCAGTACTTC. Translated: CASSWDRLAVEKTQYF.

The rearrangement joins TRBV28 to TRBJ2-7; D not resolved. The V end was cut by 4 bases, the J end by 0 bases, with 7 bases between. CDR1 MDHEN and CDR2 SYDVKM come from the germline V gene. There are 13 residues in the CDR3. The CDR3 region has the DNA TGTGCCAGCAGTTCGACCAGCTCCTACGAGCAGTACTTC. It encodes CASSSTSSYEQYF.

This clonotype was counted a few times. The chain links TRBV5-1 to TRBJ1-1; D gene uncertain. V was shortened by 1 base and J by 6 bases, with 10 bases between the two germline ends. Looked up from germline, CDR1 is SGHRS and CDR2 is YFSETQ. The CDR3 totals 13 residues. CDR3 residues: CASSLMARAEAFF. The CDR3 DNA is TGCGCCAGCAGCTTGATGGCTCGGGCTGAAGCTTTCTTT.

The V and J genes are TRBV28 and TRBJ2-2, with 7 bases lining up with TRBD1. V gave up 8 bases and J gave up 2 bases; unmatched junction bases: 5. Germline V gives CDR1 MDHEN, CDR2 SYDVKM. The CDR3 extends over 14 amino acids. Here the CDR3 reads CASQGTANTGELFF. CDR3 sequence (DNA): TGTGCCAGCCAAGGGACAGCTAACACCGGGGAGCTGTTTTTT.

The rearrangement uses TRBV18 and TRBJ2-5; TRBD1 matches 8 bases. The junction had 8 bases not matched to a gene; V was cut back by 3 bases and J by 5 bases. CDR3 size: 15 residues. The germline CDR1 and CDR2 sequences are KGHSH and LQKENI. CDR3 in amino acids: CASSPSGQGWETQYF. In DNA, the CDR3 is TGTGCCAGCTCACCCAGCGGACAGGGTTGGGAGACCCAGTACTTC. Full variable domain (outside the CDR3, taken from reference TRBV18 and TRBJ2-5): NAGVMQNPRHLVRRRGQEARLRCSPMKGHSHVYWYRQLPEEGLKFMVYLQKENIIDESGMPKERFSAEFPKEGPSILRIQQVVRGDSAAYFCASSPSGQGWETQYFGPGTRLLVL.

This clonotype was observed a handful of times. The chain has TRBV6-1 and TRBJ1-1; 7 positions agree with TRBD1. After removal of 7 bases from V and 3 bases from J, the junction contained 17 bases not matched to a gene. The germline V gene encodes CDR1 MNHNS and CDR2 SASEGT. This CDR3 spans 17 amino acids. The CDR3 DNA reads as TGTGCCAGCACCGTACACCCCGAAGGGGGCGAAGACACTGAAGCTTTCTTT. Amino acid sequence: CASTVHPEGGEDTEAFF.

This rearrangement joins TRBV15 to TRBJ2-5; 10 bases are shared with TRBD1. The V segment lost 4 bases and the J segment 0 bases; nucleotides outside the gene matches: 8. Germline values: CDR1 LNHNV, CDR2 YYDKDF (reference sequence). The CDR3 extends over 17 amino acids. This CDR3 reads CATSNIPGQGYQETQYF. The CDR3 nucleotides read TGTGCCACCAGCAATATCCCGGGACAGGGGTACCAAGAGACCCAGTACTTC. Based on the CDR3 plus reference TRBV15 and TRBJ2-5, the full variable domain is DAMVIQNPRYQVTQFGKPVTLSCSQTLNHNVMYWYQQKSSQAPKLLFHYYDKDFNNEADTPDNFQSRRPNTSFCFLDIRSPGLGDTAMYLCATSNIPGQGYQETQYFGPGTRLLVL.

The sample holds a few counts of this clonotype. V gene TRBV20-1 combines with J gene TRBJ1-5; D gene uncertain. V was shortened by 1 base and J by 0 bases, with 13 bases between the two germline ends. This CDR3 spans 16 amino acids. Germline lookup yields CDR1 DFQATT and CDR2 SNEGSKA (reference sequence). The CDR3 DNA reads TGCAGTGCTAGAGCCCGGCCGGCCCTTAGCAATCAGCCCCAGCATTTT. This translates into CSARARPALSNQPQHF.

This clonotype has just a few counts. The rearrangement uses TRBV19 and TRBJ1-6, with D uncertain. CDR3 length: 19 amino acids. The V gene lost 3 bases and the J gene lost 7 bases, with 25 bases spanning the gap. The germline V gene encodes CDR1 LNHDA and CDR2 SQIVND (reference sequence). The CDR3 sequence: CASSISWAGVPKTNSPLHF. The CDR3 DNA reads TGTGCCAGTAGTATCTCTTGGGCGGGCGTCCCGAAAACAAATTCACCCCTCCACTTT.

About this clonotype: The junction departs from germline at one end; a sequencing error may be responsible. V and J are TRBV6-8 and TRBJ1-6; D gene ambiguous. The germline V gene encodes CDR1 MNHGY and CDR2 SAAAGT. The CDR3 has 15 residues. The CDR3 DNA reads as TGTGCCAGCAGTTCCACGGGCTCCTATAATTCACCCCACCACTTT. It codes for CASSSTGSYNSPHHF.

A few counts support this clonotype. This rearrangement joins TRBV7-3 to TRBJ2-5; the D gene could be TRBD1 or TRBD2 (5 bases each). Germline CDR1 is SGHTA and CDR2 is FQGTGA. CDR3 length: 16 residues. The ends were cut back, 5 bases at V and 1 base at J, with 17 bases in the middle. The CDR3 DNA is TGTGCCAGCAGCCTTAGGACGGGACGGACCCAAGAGACCCAGTACTTC. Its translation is CASSLRTGRTQETQYF.

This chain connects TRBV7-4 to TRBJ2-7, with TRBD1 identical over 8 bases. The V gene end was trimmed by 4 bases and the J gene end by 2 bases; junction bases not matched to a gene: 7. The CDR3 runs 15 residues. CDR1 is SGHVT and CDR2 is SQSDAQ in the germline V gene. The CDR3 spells CASSSTGERTYEQYF. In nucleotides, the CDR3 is TGTGCCAGCAGCTCGACAGGGGAACGAACCTACGAGCAGTACTTC.

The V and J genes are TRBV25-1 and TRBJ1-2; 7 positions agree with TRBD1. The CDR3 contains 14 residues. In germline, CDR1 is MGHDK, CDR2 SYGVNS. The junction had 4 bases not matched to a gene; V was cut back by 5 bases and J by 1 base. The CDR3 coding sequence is TGTGCCAGCAGTACCCGACAGGGTAACTATGGCTACACCTTC. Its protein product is CASSTRQGNYGYTF.

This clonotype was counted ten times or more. CDR3 in amino acids: CASSSTQGNYGYTF. The CDR3, as DNA: TGTGCCAGCAGCTCCACACAGGGGAACTATGGCTACACCTTC. V gene TRBV5-6 combines with J gene TRBJ1-2; 7 nucleotides line up with TRBD1. V dropped 3 bases and J dropped 2; count of bases not matched to a gene: 4. In germline, CDR1 is SGHDT, CDR2 YYEEEE. The CDR3 length is 14 residues.

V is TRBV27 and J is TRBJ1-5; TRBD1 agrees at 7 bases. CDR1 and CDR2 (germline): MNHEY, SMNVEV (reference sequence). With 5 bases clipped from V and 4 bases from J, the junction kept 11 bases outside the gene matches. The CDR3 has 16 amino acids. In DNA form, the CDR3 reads TGTGCCAGCAGTCCTTACCGGCCAGGGGGTAATCAGCCCCAGCATTTT. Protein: CASSPYRPGGNQPQHF.

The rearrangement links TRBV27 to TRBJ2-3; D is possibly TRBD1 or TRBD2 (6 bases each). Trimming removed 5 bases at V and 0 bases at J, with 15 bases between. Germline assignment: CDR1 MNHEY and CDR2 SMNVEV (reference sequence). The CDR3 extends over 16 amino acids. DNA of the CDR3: TGTGCCAGCAGTGTCCGGGGGCGAGTCAGCACAGATACGCAGTATTTT. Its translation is CASSVRGRVSTDTQYF.

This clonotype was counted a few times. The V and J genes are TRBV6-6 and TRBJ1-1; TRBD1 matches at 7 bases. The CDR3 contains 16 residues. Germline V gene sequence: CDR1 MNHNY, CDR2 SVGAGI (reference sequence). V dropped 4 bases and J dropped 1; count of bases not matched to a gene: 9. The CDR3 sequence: CASSSRRGGRNTEAFF. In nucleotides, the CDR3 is TGTGCCAGCAGTTCCCGCAGGGGGGGCCGGAACACTGAAGCTTTCTTT.

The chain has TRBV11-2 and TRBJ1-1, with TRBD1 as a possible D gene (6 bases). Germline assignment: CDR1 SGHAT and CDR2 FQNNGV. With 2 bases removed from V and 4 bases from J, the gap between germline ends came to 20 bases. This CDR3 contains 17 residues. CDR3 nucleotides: TGTGCCAGCAGCTTACTACGCGGGGGGGGGGCAGGCACTGAAGCTTTCTTT. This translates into CASSLLRGGGAGTEAFF. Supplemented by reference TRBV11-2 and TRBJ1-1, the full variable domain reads EAGVAQSPRYKIIEKRQSVAFWCNPISGHATLYWYQQILGQGPKLLIQFQNNGVVDDSQLPKDRFSAERLKGVDSTLKIQPAKLEDSAVYLCASSLLRGGGAGTEAFFGQGTRLTVV.

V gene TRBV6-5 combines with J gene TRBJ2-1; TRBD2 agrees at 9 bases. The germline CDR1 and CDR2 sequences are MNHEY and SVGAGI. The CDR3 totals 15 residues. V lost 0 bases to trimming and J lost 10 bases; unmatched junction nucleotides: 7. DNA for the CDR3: TGTGCCAGCAGTTACTCGCGGGGGGGCGGGGACGAGCAGTTCTTC. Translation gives CASSYSRGGGDEQFF.

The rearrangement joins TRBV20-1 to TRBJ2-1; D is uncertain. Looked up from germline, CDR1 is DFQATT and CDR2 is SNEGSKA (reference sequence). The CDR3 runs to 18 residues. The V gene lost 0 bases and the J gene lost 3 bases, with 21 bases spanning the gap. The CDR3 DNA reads TGCAGTGCTAGAGACGATACCTCCATGCGGATCGACTACAATGAGCAGTTCTTC. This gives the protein CSARDDTSMRIDYNEQFF.

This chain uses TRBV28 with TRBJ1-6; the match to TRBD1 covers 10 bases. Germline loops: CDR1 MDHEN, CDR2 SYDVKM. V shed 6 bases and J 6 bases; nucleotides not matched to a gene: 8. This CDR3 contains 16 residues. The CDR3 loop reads CASRPPGTGVNSPLHF. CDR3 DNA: TGTGCCAGCAGACCCCCCGGGACAGGGGTTAATTCACCCCTCCACTTT.

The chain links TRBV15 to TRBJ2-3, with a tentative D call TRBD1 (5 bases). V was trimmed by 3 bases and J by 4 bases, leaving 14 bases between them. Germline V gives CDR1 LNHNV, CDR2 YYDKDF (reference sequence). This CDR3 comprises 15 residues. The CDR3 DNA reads TGTGCCACCAGCAGTATAAGGGGTTGGGCAGATACGCAGTATTTT. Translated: CATSSIRGWADTQYF.

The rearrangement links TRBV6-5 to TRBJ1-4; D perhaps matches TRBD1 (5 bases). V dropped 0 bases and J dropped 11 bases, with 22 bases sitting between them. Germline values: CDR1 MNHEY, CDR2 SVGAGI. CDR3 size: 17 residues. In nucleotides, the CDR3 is TGTGCCAGCAGTTACTCTGTCGGGACCTTCCCCGTCGGGAAACTGTTTTTT. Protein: CASSYSVGTFPVGKLFF.

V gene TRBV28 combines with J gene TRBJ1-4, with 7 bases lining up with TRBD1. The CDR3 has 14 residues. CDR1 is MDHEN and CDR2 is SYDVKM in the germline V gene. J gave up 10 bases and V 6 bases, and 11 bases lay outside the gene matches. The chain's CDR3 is CASSLGQDLRKLFF. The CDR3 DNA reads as TGTGCCAGCAGCCTAGGACAGGATTTGAGAAAACTGTTTTTT.